Listed here are 19 T cell receptor beta chains from one sample, sequenced in a study of OX40 agonist ivuxolimab in advanced cancers. Libraries were prepared by immunoSEQ multiplex PCR; TCRdb keeps only in-frame clonotypes and omits some of them. The table shows roughly 60,000 clones, with about 85% occurring only once. This material consisted of CD4+ or CD8+ T cells sorted from blood, taken in a trial of the OX40 agonist ivuxolimab. These receptors were obtained from an adult with an advanced solid tumor such as melanoma, head and neck, liver or kidney cancer.

This clone showed up just a few times. The chain employs TRBV4-1 and TRBJ1-1; no firm D call. The CDR3 is made up of 12 amino acids. Germline CDR1 MGHRA, CDR2 YSYEKL. V dropped 4 bases and J dropped 0 bases, with 3 bases sitting between them. The CDR3 loop is CASSLMNTEAFF. CDR3 DNA: TGCGCCAGCAGCCTGATGAACACTGAAGCTTTCTTT.

A single count supports this clone. The chain links TRBV7-8 to TRBJ2-5; maybe TRBD1 (8 bases). Trimming removed 2 bases from V and 7 bases from J, with 23 bases in between. In germline, CDR1 is SGHVS, CDR2 FQNEAQ. The CDR3 is made up of 17 amino acids. The CDR3 loop reads CASSLSWTGRDLGTQYF. The DNA for the CDR3 is TGTGCCAGCAGCTTATCTTGGACAGGGAGGGATTTGGGGACCCAGTACTTC.

The V call is TRBV11-2, the J call TRBJ2-2; D unclear. This CDR3 comprises 12 residues. The germline V gene encodes CDR1 SGHAT and CDR2 FQNNGV. V dropped 3 bases and J dropped 6 bases, with 5 bases sitting between them. The CDR3 bases are TGTGCCAGCAGCTTGATTGCCGGGGAGCTGTTTTTT. Protein sequence: CASSLIAGELFF.

The chain has TRBV19 and TRBJ2-3; D is undetermined. The ends were cut back, 4 bases at V and 2 bases at J, with 7 bases in the middle. CDR3 length equals 13 residues. Germline CDR1 LNHDA, CDR2 SQIVND (reference sequence). CDR3 amino acids: CASSTGHTDTQYF. The DNA for the CDR3 is TGTGCCAGTAGTACGGGCCACACAGATACGCAGTATTTT.

CDR3 in DNA: TGCGCCACCTCACCCGGGAGCTCCTACAATGAGCAGTTCTTC. Its protein is CATSPGSSYNEQFF. This chain links TRBV5-1 with TRBJ2-1, with D possibly matching TRBD2 (6 bases). Germline-derived CDR1 and CDR2 are SGHRS and YFSETQ. V was trimmed by 9 bases and J by 0 bases, leaving 13 bases between them. This CDR3 has 14 residues.

V is TRBV10-1 and J is TRBJ2-1; 8 bases fit TRBD2. The CDR3 has 15 amino acids. Germline V gives CDR1 WNHNN, CDR2 SYGVQD (reference sequence). J was trimmed by 2 bases and V by 2 bases; bases with no gene match: 2. CDR3 sequence (DNA): TGCGCCAGCAGTGAGGGTAGCGGGGCCTACAATGAGCAGTTCTTC. This translates into CASSEGSGAYNEQFF.

V gene TRBV5-6 combines with J gene TRBJ1-2, with 11 bases that match TRBD1. Trimming cost V 3 bases and J 8 bases; bases outside gene matches: 6. Per the germline V gene, CDR1 is SGHDT and CDR2 is YYEEEE. The length of the CDR3 is 14 residues. In DNA, the CDR3 is TGTGCCAGCAGCTCGGACAGGGGGCAGGGAGGCTACACCTTC. Amino acid sequence: CASSSDRGQGGYTF.

V gene TRBV4-1 combines with J gene TRBJ1-5; tentatively, D is TRBD1 (5 bases). There are 14 residues in the CDR3. Per the germline V gene, CDR1 is MGHRA and CDR2 is YSYEKL. Trimming left V 2 bases short and J 4 bases short, with 9 bases between. CDR3 residues: CASSQFGGNQPQHF. CDR3 coding DNA: TGCGCCAGCAGCCAATTCGGGGGGAATCAGCCCCAGCATTTT.

V gene TRBV27 combines with J gene TRBJ2-4; the D is unclear. Germline V CDR1 and CDR2: MNHEY, SMNVEV (reference sequence). The length of the CDR3 is 15 residues. V gave up 5 bases and J gave up 0 bases, with 11 bases separating them. CDR3 nucleotide sequence: TGTGCCAGCAGTCGTAATACAGTAGCCAAAAACATTCAGTACTTC. Translated: CASSRNTVAKNIQYF.

The rearrangement uses TRBV4-1 and TRBJ1-3; possibly TRBD1 for D (6 bases). Trimming stripped 4 bases from V and 4 bases from J, with 14 bases between. This CDR3 has 15 amino acids. CDR1 is MGHRA and CDR2 is YSYEKL in the germline V gene. The chain's CDR3 is CASSPRQVAGNTIYF. The CDR3, as DNA: TGCGCCAGCAGCCCTAGACAGGTAGCAGGAAACACCATATATTTT.

The rearrangement links TRBV2 to TRBJ2-3; TRBD1 matches 12 bases. The CDR3 has 15 amino acids. V gave up 4 bases and J gave up 15 bases; unmatched junction bases: 14. Germline values: CDR1 SNHLY, CDR2 FYNNEI. CDR3: CASSGLTQGTGGKYF. The DNA for the CDR3 is TGTGCCAGCAGTGGACTTACCCAAGGGACAGGGGGCAAATATTTT.

The chain uses TRBV6-4 and TRBJ2-1; the match to TRBD1 covers 9 bases. Germline V gives CDR1 MRHNA, CDR2 SNTAGT. V was pared by 6 bases and J by 0 bases, with 6 bases of the junction left unmatched. The CDR3 length is 16 residues. Written as DNA, the CDR3 is TGTGCCAGCAGAAGACAGGGGGGAAGCTCCTACAATGAGCAGTTCTTC. It translates to CASRRQGGSSYNEQFF.

This chain joins TRBV5-6 and TRBJ2-3, with 9 positions matching TRBD2. The V gene's germline CDR1 is SGHDT and CDR2 YYEEEE. This CDR3 region has 16 residues. Trimming took 2 bases from V and 0 from J; bases not matched to a gene: 4. DNA for the CDR3: TGTGCCAGCAGCTTACTGACTAGCGGAAGCACAGATACGCAGTATTTT. The encoded protein is CASSLLTSGSTDTQYF.

The chain has TRBV11-2 and TRBJ1-2; TRBD1 might be the D (5 bases). This CDR3 has 13 residues. Germline CDR1 SGHAT, CDR2 FQNNGV. Trimming stripped 4 bases from V and 4 bases from J, with 10 bases between. CDR3 residues: CASSYVQGYGYTF. CDR3 in DNA: TGTGCCAGCAGCTACGTCCAGGGCTATGGCTACACCTTC.

CDR3 sequence reads: CASSPLGSGGSSGANVLTF. As DNA, the CDR3 is TGTGCCAGCTCACCACTGGGATCCGGGGGTAGCTCTGGGGCCAACGTCCTGACTTTC. V is TRBV18 and J is TRBJ2-6; D is perhaps TRBD2 (6 bases). Trimming removed 1 base at V and 0 bases at J, with 16 bases between. The CDR3 is 19 amino acids. Germline CDR1 KGHSH, CDR2 LQKENI. The entire variable domain, with the rest obtained from reference TRBV18 and TRBJ2-6, is as follows: NAGVMQNPRHLVRRRGQEARLRCSPMKGHSHVYWYRQLPEEGLKFMVYLQKENIIDESGMPKERFSAEFPKEGPSILRIQQVVRGDSAAYFCASSPLGSGGSSGANVLTFGAGSRLTVL.

This clone was detected once. This sequence joins TRBV6-5 and TRBJ2-4, with 7 nucleotides matching TRBD1. The germline V gene encodes CDR1 MNHEY and CDR2 SVGAGI. The CDR3 sequence is 15 residues long. V lost 0 bases and J lost 3; bases outside the gene matches: 2. CDR3 nucleotide sequence: TGTGCCAGCAGTTACTCGTGGACAGGCAAAAACATTCAGTACTTC. Translated: CASSYSWTGKNIQYF.

This clone appeared a few times. This sequence joins TRBV7-9 and TRBJ1-2; possible D gene TRBD1, 5 bases. CDR3 length: 15 residues. V gave up 5 bases and J gave up 2 bases, with 15 bases separating them. Germline CDR1 is SEHNR and CDR2 is FQNEAQ (reference sequence). In DNA form, the CDR3 reads TGTGCCAGCAGCAACGGGGGAGTACTAAACTATGGCTACACCTTC. This translates into CASSNGGVLNYGYTF.

The rearrangement joins TRBV30 to TRBJ2-7, with D possibly being TRBD1 (5 bases). The CDR3 is 14 amino acids. Trimming pared 4 bases from V and 5 bases from J, leaving 18 bases between. The germline CDR1 and CDR2 sequences are GTSNPN and SVGIG (reference sequence). The DNA for the CDR3 is TGTGCCTGGAAACTATCTGGGGCAGGAAACGAGCAGTACTTC. It specifies CAWKLSGAGNEQYF.

This chain links TRBV10-3 with TRBJ1-1; 9 bases are shared with TRBD1. After removal of 8 bases from V and 5 bases from J, the junction contained 3 bases not matched to a gene. Germline V CDR1 and CDR2: ENHRY, SYGVKD. There are 12 residues in the CDR3. As DNA, the CDR3 is TGTGCCATCGGGACAGGGAGGACTGAAGCTTTCTTT. This encodes CAIGTGRTEAFF.